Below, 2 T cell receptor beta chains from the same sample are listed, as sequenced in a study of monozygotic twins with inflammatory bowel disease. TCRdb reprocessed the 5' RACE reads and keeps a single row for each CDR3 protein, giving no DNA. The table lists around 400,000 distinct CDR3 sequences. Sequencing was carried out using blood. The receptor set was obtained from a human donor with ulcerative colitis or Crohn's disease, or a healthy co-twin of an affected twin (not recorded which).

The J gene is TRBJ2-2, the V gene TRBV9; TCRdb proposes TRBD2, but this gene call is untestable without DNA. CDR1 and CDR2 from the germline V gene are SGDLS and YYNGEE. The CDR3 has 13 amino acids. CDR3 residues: CASSEDSGGELFF. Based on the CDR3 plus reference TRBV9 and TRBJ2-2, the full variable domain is DSGVTQTPKHLITATGQRVTLRCSPRSGDLSVYWYQQSLDQGLQFLIQYYNGEERAKGNILERFSAQQFPDLHSELNLSSLELGDSALYFCASSEDSGGELFFGEGSRLTVL.

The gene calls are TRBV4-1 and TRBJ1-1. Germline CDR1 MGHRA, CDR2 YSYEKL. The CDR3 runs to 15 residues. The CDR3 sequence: CASSPGTYMNTEAFF.